The 6 T cell receptor beta chains presented below share a single source sample, sequenced in a study of shared clonotypes between healthy human individuals. TCRdb's table, derived via immunoSEQ multiplex PCR, lists solely in-frame clones and lacks some. The sample lists some 2,500,000 clones, 93% seen once, with around 0.37% in the top ten. Sequenced sample: naive CD4+ T cells from PBMCs. Subset given: CD45RA+ positively selected. These receptors originate from a man aged 18 to 30 in good health. Some clones in this sample may be carry-over from other donors' samples.

V usage is TRBV19 and J usage is TRBJ1-1; 8 nucleotides align to TRBD1. Per the germline V gene, CDR1 is LNHDA and CDR2 is SQIVND (reference sequence). The trim removed 9 bases at V and 4 bases at J, leaving 16 bases unmatched. The CDR3 runs to 16 residues. In DNA, the CDR3 is TGTGCCAGCCGTAGAGGGCAGGGGGCTACTAGCACTGAAGCTTTCTTT. Translated: CASRRGQGATSTEAFF. Full variable domain (rest looked up from reference TRBV19 and TRBJ1-1): DGGITQSPKYLFRKEGQNVTLSCEQNLNHDAMYWYRQDPGQGLRLIYYSQIVNDFQKGDIAEGYSVSREKKESFPLTVTSAQKNPTAFYLCASRRGQGATSTEAFFGQGTRLTVV.

This chain links TRBV9 with TRBJ2-2, with 9 bases matching TRBD2. V shed 0 bases, J shed 3 bases, and the junction held 6 bases outside the gene matches. The CDR3 has 17 residues. Germline CDR1 SGDLS, CDR2 YYNGEE. The CDR3 DNA follows: TGTGCCAGCAGCGTAGCTACGACTAGCGGAGACACCGGGGAGCTGTTTTTT. It yields the protein CASSVATTSGDTGELFF.

The V and J genes are TRBV18 and TRBJ2-7, with D possibly called TRBD1 or TRBD2 (5 bases each). The V and J ends lost 3 bases and 0 bases respectively, with 15 bases between them. Germline-derived CDR1 and CDR2 are KGHSH and LQKENI. The CDR3 runs to 16 residues. CDR3 sequence reads: CASSPTLGTDSYEQYF. The CDR3 region has the DNA TGTGCCAGCTCACCGACCTTGGGGACCGACTCCTACGAGCAGTACTTC.

Comment on this clone: At one boundary the junction diverges from the germline segment, which might be a read error. V and J are TRBV7-2 and TRBJ2-5; D unresolved. The CDR3 loop spans 12 amino acids. Germline loops: CDR1 SGHTA, CDR2 FQGNSA. As DNA, the CDR3 is TGTGCCAGCACCTTACCCGCGGAGACCCAGTACTTC. It codes for CASTLPAETQYF.

The chain uses TRBV30 and TRBJ1-2; D ambiguous. Germline loops: CDR1 GTSNPN, CDR2 SVGIG (reference sequence). This CDR3 has 11 amino acids. Trimming stripped 0 bases from V and 13 bases from J, with 12 bases between. The CDR3 reads CAWSVGEPSTF. The CDR3 bases are TGTGCCTGGAGTGTAGGAGAACCGTCCACCTTC.

The J gene is TRBJ2-7, the V gene TRBV11-2; 9 nucleotides match TRBD2. The germline V gene has CDR1 SGHAT and CDR2 FQNNGV. With V trimmed by 2 bases and J by 4 bases, 6 bases remained unmatched. The CDR3 loop spans 15 amino acids. The CDR3 loop reads CASSLLAAGGYEQYF. In DNA, the CDR3 is TGTGCCAGCAGCTTATTGGCAGCGGGAGGATACGAGCAGTACTTC.